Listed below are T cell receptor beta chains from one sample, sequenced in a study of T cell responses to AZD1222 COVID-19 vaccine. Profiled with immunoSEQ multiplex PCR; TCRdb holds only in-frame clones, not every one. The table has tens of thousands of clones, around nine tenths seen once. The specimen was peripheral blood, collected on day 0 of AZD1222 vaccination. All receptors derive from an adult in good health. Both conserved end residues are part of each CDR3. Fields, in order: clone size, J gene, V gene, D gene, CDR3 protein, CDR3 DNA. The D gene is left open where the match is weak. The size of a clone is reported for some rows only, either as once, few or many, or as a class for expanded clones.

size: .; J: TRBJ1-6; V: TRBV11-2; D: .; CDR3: CASSSGYNSPLHF; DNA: TGTGCCAGCAGCTCCGGCTATAATTCACCCCTCCACTTT
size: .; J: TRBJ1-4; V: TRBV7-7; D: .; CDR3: CASSLVGEQALTDEKLFF; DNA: TGTGCTAGCAGCTTAGTAGGGGAACAGGCGTTAACGGATGAAAAACTGTTTTTT
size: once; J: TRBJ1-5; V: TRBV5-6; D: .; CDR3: CASSLVGGGPQHF; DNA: TGTGCCAGCAGCTTGGTCGGCGGGGGGCCCCAGCATTTT
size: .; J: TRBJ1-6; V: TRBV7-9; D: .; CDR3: CASSFTDINSPLHF; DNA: TGTGCCAGCAGCTTCACGGACATTAATTCACCCCTCCACTTT
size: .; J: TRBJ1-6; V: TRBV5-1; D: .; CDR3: CASSLGGGGNSPLHF; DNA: TGCGCCAGCAGCTTGGGAGGCGGAGGAAATTCACCCCTCCACTTT
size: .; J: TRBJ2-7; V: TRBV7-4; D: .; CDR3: CASSSLSGTFVREQYF; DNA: TGTGCCAGCAGCTCCCTTTCCGGGACCTTCGTCCGGGAGCAGTACTTC
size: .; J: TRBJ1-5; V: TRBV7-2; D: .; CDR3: CASSIRGNQPQHF; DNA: TGTGCCAGCAGCATTAGGGGGAATCAGCCCCAGCATTTT
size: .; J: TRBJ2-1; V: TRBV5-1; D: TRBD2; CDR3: CASSQAPGLQNEQFF; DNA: TGCGCCAGCAGCCAAGCCCCGGGACTACAAAATGAGCAGTTCTTC
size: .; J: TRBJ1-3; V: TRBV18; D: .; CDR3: CASSPTSGNTIYF; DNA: TGTGCCAGCTCACCAACTTCTGGAAACACCATATATTTT
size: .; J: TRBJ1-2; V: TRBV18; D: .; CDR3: CASSSAGFYGYTF; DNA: TGTGCCAGCTCATCGGCGGGGTTCTATGGCTACACCTTC
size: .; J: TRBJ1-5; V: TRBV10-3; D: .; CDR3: CAISEQIQNQPQHF; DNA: TGTGCCATCAGTGAGCAGATTCAAAATCAGCCCCAGCATTTT
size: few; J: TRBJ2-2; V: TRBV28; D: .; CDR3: CASRVRGNTGELFF; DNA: TGTGCCAGCAGAGTCCGGGGGAACACCGGGGAGCTGTTTTTT
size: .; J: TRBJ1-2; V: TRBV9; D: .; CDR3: CASSVEADYGYTF; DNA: TGTGCCAGCAGCGTAGAAGCTGACTATGGCTACACCTTC
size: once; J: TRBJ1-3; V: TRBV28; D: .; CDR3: CASSPHQGLGNTIYF; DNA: TGTGCCAGCAGCCCCCACCAGGGGTTAGGAAACACCATATATTTT
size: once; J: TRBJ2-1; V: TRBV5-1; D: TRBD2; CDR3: CASSLGTSPQFF; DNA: TGCGCCAGCAGCCTCGGGACTAGCCCGCAGTTCTTC
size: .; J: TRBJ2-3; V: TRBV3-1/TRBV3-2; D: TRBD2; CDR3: CASSPMGLAFAYTQYF; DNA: TGTGCCAGCAGCCCTATGGGACTAGCGTTCGCGTATACGCAGTATTTT
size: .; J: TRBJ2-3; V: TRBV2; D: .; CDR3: CASWRGPLSDTQYF; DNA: TGTGCCAGCTGGAGGGGGCCGTTGTCAGATACGCAGTATTTT
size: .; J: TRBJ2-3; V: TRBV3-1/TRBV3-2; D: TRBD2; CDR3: CASSQEPGERGGTDTQYF; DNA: TGTGCCAGCAGCCAAGAGCCCGGAGAGCGGGGGGGCACAGATACGCAGTATTTT
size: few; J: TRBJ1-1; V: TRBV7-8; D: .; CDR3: CASSQMTGTEAFF; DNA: TGTGCCAGCAGCCAAATGACAGGAACTGAAGCTTTCTTT
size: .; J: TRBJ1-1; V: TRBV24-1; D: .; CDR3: CATSDLELGKAFF; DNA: TGTGCCACCAGTGATTTGGAATTGGGTAAAGCTTTCTTT
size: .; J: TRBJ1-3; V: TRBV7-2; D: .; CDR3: CASSLVASSGNTIYF; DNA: TGTGCCAGCAGCTTAGTGGCCTCCTCTGGAAACACCATATATTTT
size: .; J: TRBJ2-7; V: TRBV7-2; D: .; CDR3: CASSQAKTRYPYEQYF; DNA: TGTGCCAGCAGCCAGGCCAAGACTAGATACCCCTACGAGCAGTACTTC
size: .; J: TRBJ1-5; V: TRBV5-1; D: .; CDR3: CASSLDGSGNQPQHF; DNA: TGCGCCAGCAGCTTGGATGGGTCTGGCAATCAGCCCCAGCATTTT
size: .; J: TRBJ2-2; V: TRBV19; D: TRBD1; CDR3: CASSKGQQNTGELFF; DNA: TGTGCCAGTAGTAAGGGACAGCAAAACACCGGGGAGCTGTTTTTT
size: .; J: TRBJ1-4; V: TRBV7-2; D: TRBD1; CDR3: CASSPYSKGAVGKLFF; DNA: TGTGCCAGCAGTCCATACTCCAAGGGGGCGGTTGGAAAACTGTTTTTT
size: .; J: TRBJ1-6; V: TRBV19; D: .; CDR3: CASSIPGGSPLHF; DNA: TGTGCCAGTAGTATCCCCGGGGGTTCACCCCTCCACTTT
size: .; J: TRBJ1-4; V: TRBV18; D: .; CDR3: CASSWKAEKLFF; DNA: TGTGCCAGCTCATGGAAGGCAGAAAAACTGTTTTTT
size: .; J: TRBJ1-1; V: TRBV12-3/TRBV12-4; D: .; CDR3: CASSLGTTEAFF; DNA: TGTGCCAGCAGTTTAGGGACCACTGAAGCTTTCTTT
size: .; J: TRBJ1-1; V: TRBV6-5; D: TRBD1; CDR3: CASRSSGGSTEAFF; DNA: TGTGCCAGCAGATCGTCAGGGGGTAGCACTGAAGCTTTCTTT
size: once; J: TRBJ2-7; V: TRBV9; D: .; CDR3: CASSAGAGVSYEQYF; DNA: TGTGCCAGCAGCGCTGGGGCAGGTGTCTCCTACGAGCAGTACTTC
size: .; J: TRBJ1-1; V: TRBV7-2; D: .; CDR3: CASSQRGSSTEAFF; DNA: TGTGCCAGCAGCCAACGAGGGTCTAGCACTGAAGCTTTCTTT
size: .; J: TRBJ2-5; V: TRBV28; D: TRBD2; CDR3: CASSLSLLAGGRKTQYF; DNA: TGTGCCAGCAGCCTTTCCCTACTAGCGGGGGGTAGAAAGACCCAGTACTTC
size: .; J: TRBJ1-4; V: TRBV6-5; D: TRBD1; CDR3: CASSKDRGGEKLFF; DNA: TGTGCCAGCAGTAAGGACAGGGGAGGAGAAAAACTGTTTTTT
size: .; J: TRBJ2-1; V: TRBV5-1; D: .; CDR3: CASSLGDSLPYNEQFF; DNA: TGCGCCAGCAGCTTGGGGGACTCTCTCCCGTACAATGAGCAGTTCTTC
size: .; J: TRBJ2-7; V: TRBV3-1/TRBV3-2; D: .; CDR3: CAPGGTGTSYEQYF; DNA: TGTGCGCCGGGCGGGACCGGGACTTCCTACGAGCAGTACTTC
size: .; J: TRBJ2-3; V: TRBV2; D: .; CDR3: CASRLAGDTQYF; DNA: TGTGCCAGCAGGCTAGCTGGAGATACGCAGTATTTT
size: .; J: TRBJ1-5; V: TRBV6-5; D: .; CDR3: CASNGARNQPQHF; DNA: TGTGCCAGCAACGGGGCGCGCAATCAGCCCCAGCATTTT
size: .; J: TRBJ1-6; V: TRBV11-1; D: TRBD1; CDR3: CASSRQGAPNSPLHF; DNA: TGTGCCAGCAGCCGACAGGGGGCGCCTAATTCACCCCTCCACTTT
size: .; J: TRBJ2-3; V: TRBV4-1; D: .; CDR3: CASSPKPPGASTDTQYF; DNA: TGCGCCAGCAGCCCCAAACCGCCGGGGGCCAGCACAGATACGCAGTATTTT
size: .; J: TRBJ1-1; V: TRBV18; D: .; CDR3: CASSPRISQRTEAFF; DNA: TGTGCCAGCTCACCTCGCATCAGCCAACGGACTGAAGCTTTCTTT
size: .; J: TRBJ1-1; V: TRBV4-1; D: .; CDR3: CASSLDSGRWNTEAFF; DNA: TGCGCCAGCAGCCTCGACTCGGGACGGTGGAACACTGAAGCTTTCTTT
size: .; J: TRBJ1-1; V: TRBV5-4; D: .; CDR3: CASSLGRFTEAFF; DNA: TGTGCCAGCAGCCTAGGGAGATTCACTGAAGCTTTCTTT
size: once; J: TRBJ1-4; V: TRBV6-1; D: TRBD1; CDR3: CASSEAFLTGQRTNEKLFF; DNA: TGTGCCAGCAGTGAAGCGTTTCTGACAGGGCAGAGGACTAATGAAAAACTGTTTTTT
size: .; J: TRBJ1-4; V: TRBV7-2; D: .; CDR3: CASSLANEKLFF; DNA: TGTGCCAGCAGCTTAGCTAATGAAAAACTGTTTTTT
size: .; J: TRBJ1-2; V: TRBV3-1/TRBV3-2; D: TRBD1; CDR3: CASSRTGNYGYTF; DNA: TGTGCCAGCAGCCGGACAGGGAACTATGGCTACACCTTC
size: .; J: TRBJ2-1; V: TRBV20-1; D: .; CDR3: CSASRGGWYNEQFF; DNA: TGCAGTGCTAGTCGCGGGGGCTGGTACAATGAGCAGTTCTTC
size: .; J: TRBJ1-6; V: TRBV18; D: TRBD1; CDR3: CASSPQRTGQFDNSPLHF; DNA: TGTGCCAGCTCACCCCAAAGGACAGGGCAGTTCGATAATTCACCCCTCCACTTT
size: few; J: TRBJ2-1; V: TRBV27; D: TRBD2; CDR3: CASSNNLHSGGYNEQFF; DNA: TGTGCCAGCAGCAATAACCTGCATAGCGGGGGCTACAATGAGCAGTTCTTC